Given below is one T cell receptor beta chain in context. The entry originates in a study of blood T cell repertoires in COVID-19. Study overall: Samples came from the United States, Italy and Spain, spanning acute and convalescent COVID-19. PBMCs, B-cell-depleted T cells, or T cells provided the cDNA or gDNA that made up the material.

In the study's own analysis: How many nucleated cells were present was estimated from reference gene primer amplification. Libraries were prepared by immunoSEQ multiplex PCR; TCRdb keeps only in-frame clonotypes and omits some of them. Clone size and V and J calls were adopted from that table, with D and trimming inferred from the DNA. The sample has fewer than 70,000 clones; 60% to 80% are singletons. V was trimmed by 1 base and J by 5 bases, leaving 14 bases between them. CDR3 length: 15 residues. Looked up from germline, CDR1 is MGHDK and CDR2 is SYGVNS. The rearrangement links TRBV25-1 to TRBJ2-5, with D possibly TRBD2 on 6 matching bases. The sample taken for sequencing was peripheral blood. The clonotype originates from a man between 60 and 75 years old with acute or convalescent COVID-19. The CDR3 sequence is CASSEWAGGGETQYF. The CDR3 DNA follows: TGTGCCAGCAGTGAATGGGCCGGGGGAGGCGAGACCCAGTACTTC.